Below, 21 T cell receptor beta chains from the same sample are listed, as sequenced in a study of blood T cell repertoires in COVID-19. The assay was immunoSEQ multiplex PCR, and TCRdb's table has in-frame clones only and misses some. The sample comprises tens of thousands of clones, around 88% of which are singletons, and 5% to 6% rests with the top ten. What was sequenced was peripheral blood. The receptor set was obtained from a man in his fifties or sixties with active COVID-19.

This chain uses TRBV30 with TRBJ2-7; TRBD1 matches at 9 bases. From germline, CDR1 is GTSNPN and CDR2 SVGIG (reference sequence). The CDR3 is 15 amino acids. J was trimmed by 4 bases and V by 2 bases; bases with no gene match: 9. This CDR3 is CAWSILGQGSYEQYF. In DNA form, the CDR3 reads TGTGCCTGGAGTATCTTGGGACAGGGTTCTTACGAGCAGTACTTC.

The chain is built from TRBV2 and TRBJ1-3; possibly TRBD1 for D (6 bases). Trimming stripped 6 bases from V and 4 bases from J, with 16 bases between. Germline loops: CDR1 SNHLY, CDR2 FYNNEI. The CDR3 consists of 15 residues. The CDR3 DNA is TGTGCCAGCAGCGCACAGGGTGTGGGGGGAAACACCATATATTTT. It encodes CASSAQGVGGNTIYF.

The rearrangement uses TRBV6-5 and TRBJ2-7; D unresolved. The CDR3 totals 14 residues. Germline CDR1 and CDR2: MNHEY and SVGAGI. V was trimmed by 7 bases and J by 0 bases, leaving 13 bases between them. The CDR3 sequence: CASKVIKSSYEQYF. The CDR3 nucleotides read TGTGCCAGCAAAGTGATAAAGAGCTCCTACGAGCAGTACTTC.

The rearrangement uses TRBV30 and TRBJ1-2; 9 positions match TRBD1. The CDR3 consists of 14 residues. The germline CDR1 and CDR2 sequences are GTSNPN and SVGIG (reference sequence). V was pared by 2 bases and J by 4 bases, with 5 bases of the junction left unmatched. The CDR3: CAWSRDRGGYGYTF. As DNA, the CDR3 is TGTGCCTGGAGTCGAGACAGGGGGGGCTATGGCTACACCTTC.

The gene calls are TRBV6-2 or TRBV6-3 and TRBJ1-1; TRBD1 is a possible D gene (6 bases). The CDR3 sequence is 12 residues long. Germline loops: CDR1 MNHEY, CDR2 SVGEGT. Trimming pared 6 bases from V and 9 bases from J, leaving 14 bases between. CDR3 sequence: CASSSPTGKAFF. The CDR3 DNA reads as TGTGCCAGCAGCTCCCCCACAGGGAAAGCTTTCTTT.

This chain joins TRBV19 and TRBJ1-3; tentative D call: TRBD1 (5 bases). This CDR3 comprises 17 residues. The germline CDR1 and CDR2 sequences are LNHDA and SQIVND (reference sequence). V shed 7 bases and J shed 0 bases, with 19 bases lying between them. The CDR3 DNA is TGTGCCAGTACCCCAAAACTGCGACAGAGCTCTGGAAACACCATATATTTT. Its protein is CASTPKLRQSSGNTIYF.

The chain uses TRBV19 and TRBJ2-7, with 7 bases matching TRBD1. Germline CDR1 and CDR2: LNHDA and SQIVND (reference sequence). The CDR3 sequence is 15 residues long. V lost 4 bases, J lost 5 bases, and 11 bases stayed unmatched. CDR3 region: CASSKGDSGVDEQYF. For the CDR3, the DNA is TGTGCCAGTAGTAAGGGGGACAGCGGAGTCGACGAGCAGTACTTC.

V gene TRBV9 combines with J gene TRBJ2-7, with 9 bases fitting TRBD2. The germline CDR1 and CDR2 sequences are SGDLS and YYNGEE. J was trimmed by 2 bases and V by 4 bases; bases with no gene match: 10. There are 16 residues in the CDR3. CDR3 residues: CASSPQIVAGAYEQYF. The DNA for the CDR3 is TGTGCCAGCAGCCCACAGATAGTAGCGGGAGCCTACGAGCAGTACTTC.

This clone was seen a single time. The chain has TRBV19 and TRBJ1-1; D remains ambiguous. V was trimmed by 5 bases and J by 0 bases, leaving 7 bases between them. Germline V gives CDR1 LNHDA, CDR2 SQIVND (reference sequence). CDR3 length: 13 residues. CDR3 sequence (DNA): TGTGCCAGTAGTCAGTACATGAACACTGAAGCTTTCTTT. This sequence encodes CASSQYMNTEAFF.

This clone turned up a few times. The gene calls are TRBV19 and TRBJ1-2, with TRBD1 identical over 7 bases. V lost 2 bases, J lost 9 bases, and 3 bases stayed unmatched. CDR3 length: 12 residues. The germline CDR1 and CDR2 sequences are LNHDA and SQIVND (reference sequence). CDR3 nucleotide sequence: TGTGCCAGTAGTATACGACAGGGCCGCTACACCTTC. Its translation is CASSIRQGRYTF.

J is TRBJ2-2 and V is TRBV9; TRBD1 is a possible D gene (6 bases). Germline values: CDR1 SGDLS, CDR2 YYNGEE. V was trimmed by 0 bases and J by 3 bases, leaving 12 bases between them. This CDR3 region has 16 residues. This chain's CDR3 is CASSVATGSDTGELFF. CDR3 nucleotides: TGTGCCAGCAGCGTAGCAACAGGGAGCGACACCGGGGAGCTGTTTTTT.

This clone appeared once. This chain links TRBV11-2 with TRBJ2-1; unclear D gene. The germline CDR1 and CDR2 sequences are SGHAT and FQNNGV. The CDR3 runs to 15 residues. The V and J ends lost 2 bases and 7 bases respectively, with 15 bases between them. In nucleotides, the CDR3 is TGTGCCAGCAGCTTAAGTATGGTGACCGGGAATGAGCAGTTCTTC. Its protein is CASSLSMVTGNEQFF.

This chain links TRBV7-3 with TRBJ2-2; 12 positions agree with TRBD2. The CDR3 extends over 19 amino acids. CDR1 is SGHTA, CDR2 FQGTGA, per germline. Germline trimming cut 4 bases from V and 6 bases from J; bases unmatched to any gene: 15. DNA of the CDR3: TGTGCCAGCAGCTCCGTTCCGGGACTAGCGGGCCCCGGGGCCGGGGAGCTGTTTTTT. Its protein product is CASSSVPGLAGPGAGELFF.

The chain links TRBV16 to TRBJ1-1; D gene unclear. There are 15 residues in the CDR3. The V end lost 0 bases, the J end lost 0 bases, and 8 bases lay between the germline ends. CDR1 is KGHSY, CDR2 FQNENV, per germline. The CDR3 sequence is CASSQSRKMNTEAFF. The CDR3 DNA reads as TGTGCCAGCAGCCAATCGCGGAAAATGAACACTGAAGCTTTCTTT.

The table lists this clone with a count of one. The DNA of the CDR3 is TGCGCCAGCAGCCTAGGGGTCAATGAGCAGTTCTTC. It specifies CASSLGVNEQFF. V usage is TRBV4-1 and J usage is TRBJ2-1; the D gene is possibly TRBD1 (5 bases). Trimming shortened V by 4 bases and J by 6 bases, and 7 bases separated the two germline ends. This CDR3 spans 12 amino acids. The germline V gene has CDR1 MGHRA and CDR2 YSYEKL.

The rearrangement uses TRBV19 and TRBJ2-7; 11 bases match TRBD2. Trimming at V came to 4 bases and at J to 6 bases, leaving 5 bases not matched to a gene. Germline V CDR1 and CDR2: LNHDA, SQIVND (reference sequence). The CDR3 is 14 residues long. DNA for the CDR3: TGTGCCAGTAGTAGACTAGCGGGACGATCCGAGCAGTACTTC. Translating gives CASSRLAGRSEQYF.

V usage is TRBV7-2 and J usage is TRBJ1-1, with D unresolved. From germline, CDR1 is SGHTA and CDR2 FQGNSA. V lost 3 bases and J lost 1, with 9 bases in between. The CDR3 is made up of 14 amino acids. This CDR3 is CASSFSVQNTEAFF. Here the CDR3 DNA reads TGTGCCAGCAGCTTTAGCGTACAGAACACTGAAGCTTTCTTT.

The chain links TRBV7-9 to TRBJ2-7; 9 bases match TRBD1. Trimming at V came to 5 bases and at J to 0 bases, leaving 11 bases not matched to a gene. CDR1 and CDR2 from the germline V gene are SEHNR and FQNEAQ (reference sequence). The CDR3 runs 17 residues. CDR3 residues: CASSPRGGDRASYEQYF. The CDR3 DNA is TGTGCCAGCAGCCCGAGAGGGGGGGACAGGGCCTCCTACGAGCAGTACTTC.

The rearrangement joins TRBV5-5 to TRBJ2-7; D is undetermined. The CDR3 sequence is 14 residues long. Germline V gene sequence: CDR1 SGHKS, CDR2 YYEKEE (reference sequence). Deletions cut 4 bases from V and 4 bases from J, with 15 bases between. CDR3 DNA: TGTGCCAGCAGCGCGAACTTGACACCTTACGAGCAGTACTTC. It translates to CASSANLTPYEQYF.

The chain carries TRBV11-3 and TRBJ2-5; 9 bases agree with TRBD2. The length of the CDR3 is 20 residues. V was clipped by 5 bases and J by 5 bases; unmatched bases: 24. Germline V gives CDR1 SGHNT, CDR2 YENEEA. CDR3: CASSPFKIAGASGIEETQYF. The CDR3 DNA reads TGTGCCAGCAGCCCCTTTAAGATCGCGGGGGCTAGCGGGATCGAGGAGACCCAGTACTTC.

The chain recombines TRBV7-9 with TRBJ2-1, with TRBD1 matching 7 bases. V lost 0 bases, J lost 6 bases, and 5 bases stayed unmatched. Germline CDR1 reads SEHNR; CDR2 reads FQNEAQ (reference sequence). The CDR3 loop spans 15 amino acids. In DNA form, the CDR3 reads TGTGCCAGCAGCTTAGCGGTCGGACAGGTCAATGAGCAGTTCTTC. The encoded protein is CASSLAVGQVNEQFF.